Listed below are T cell receptor beta chains from one sample, sequenced in a study of monozygotic twins with inflammatory bowel disease. TCRdb reprocessed the 5' RACE reads; each CDR3 protein has one entry and no DNA is given. The table for this sample gives 350,000 to 550,000 distinct CDR3 sequences. Material: blood. The receptors stem from a human donor with ulcerative colitis or Crohn's disease, or a healthy co-twin of an affected twin (not recorded which). Both conserved end residues are part of each CDR3.

v_call	j_call	cdr3_aa
TRBV7-2	TRBJ1-5	CASSRDSTSNQPQHF
TRBV19	TRBJ2-1	CASSSRDRDPYNEQFF
TRBV5-1	TRBJ2-1	CASSFLVTGRNNEQFF
TRBV5-5	TRBJ1-4	CASKWGGTNEKLFF
TRBV6-6	TRBJ1-2	CASSYGGNYGYTF
TRBV10-3	TRBJ2-1	CAISASGTAQFNEQFF
TRBV7-9	TRBJ2-1	CASSLGRDSRDNEQFF
TRBV10-3	TRBJ2-5	CAAREMGLETQYF
TRBV7-8	TRBJ2-3	CASSPPGLAGDSSTDTQYF
TRBV5-5	TRBJ1-5	CASSQTGNSNQPQHF
TRBV7-8	TRBJ2-3	CASSLVDRGDTQYF
TRBV29-1	TRBJ1-1	CSVVVIMNTEAFF
TRBV5-1	TRBJ1-2	CASSPRGDGYTF
TRBV20-1	TRBJ2-5	CSAPSETGRWQETQYF
TRBV5-1	TRBJ1-3	CASSLEVGNTIYF
TRBV5-4	TRBJ2-5	CASSEDRGASQETQYF
TRBV5-4	TRBJ2-7	CASSAGAQGSYEQYF
TRBV23-1	TRBJ1-5	CASSPPFRENSNQPQHF
TRBV5-1	TRBJ2-7	CASSRSGGYEQYF
TRBV7-2	TRBJ2-5	CASSPDVATQYF
TRBV18	TRBJ1-5	CASSPLEGPQHF
TRBV18	TRBJ1-1	CASSQGLDTEAFF
TRBV30	TRBJ1-1	CAWSPPLNTEAFF
TRBV3-1	TRBJ2-7	CASSHTRGAYEQYF
TRBV29-1	TRBJ2-1	CSVRSGSRGAEEFF
TRBV5-4	TRBJ1-2	CASSSGVGYTF
TRBV20-1	TRBJ2-3	CSAPRPSGGPNTDTQYF
TRBV20-1	TRBJ2-1	CSARPRTSWNEQFF
TRBV29-1	TRBJ2-1	CSARTGLMYDEQFF
TRBV20-1	TRBJ1-1	CSARTAFVPEAFF
TRBV7-9	TRBJ2-2	CASSSKSEGNTGELFF
TRBV28	TRBJ1-1	CASSLDTTAAAFF
TRBV20-1	TRBJ2-7	CSAIETVEQYF
TRBV19	TRBJ1-2	CASSPGPLPLGYTF
TRBV20-1	TRBJ1-1	CSARGQMNTEAFF
TRBV30	TRBJ2-1	CAWSDYNEQFF
TRBV12-3/TRBV12-4	TRBJ1-6	CASRPAGSNSPLHF
TRBV7-2	TRBJ2-1	CASSSGLGGNEQFF
TRBV27	TRBJ2-7	CASGGGYEQYF
TRBV7-9	TRBJ2-5	CASSLLGTNGETQYF
TRBV27	TRBJ2-7	CASSTPGYEQYF
TRBV7-6	TRBJ2-7	CASSLETGNYEQYF
TRBV28	TRBJ1-4	CASSSPGTRNEKLFF
TRBV3-1	TRBJ1-1	CASSQDWTGTGGTEAFF
TRBV16	TRBJ1-1	CASSQIGGITEAFF
TRBV7-3	TRBJ1-6	CASSPNMSLHF
TRBV5-1	TRBJ1-4	CASSRTADNEKLFF
TRBV7-2	TRBJ2-7	CASRATSYEQYF
TRBV6-1	TRBJ2-2	CAISPGTNTGELFF
TRBV11-2	TRBJ2-1	CASSLFLAGGQRSYNEQFF
TRBV5-1	TRBJ2-7	CASSPLGPSYEQYF
TRBV6-1	TRBJ1-5	CASSDWGKGNQPQHF
TRBV5-1	TRBJ2-5	CASSADSTQETQYF
TRBV5-1	TRBJ2-7	CASSSGESSYEQYF
TRBV2	TRBJ2-2	CASSKDTGELFF
TRBV5-1	TRBJ2-2	CASSESLGPNTGELFF
TRBV20-1	TRBJ1-1	CSARVRQANTEAFF